Shown below are 21 T cell receptor beta chains from a single sample sequenced in a study of blood T cell repertoires in COVID-19. The table came from immunoSEQ multiplex PCR; TCRdb's copy has only in-frame clones and leaves some out. This table has about 190,000 clones, more than 75% appearing once. Sequencing input: peripheral blood. These receptors originate from a man aged 40-49 years with active or convalescent COVID-19.

The chain has TRBV24-1 and TRBJ2-3; D perhaps matches TRBD1 (6 bases). The germline V gene encodes CDR1 KGHDR and CDR2 SFDVKD. The CDR3 is 14 amino acids. Trimming left V 5 bases short and J 0 bases short, with 8 bases between. Written as DNA, the CDR3 is TGTGCCACCAGTGGGGGGCTGAGCACAGATACGCAGTATTTT. The encoded protein is CATSGGLSTDTQYF.

This chain uses TRBV4-3 with TRBJ1-2, with a possible D match to TRBD1 (5 bases). Germline assignment: CDR1 LGHNA and CDR2 YSLEER. Deletions cut 0 bases from V and 8 bases from J, with 13 bases between. There are 14 residues in the CDR3. CDR3 region: CASSQEGQGSGYTF. The CDR3 nucleotides read TGCGCCAGCAGCCAAGAAGGGCAGGGAAGCGGCTACACCTTC.

The chain combines TRBV7-2 with TRBJ1-5, with 7 bases aligning to TRBD1. The CDR3 totals 15 residues. CDR1 is SGHTA, CDR2 FQGNSA, per germline. V shed 2 bases and J 4 bases; nucleotides not matched to a gene: 5. DNA for the CDR3: TGTGCCAGCAGCTTAACGGGACAGAAAAATCAGCCCCAGCATTTT. Translation: CASSLTGQKNQPQHF. The full variable domain, in which reference TRBV7-2 and TRBJ1-5 provide the parts outside the CDR3, is GAGVSQSPSNKVTEKGKDVELRCDPISGHTALYWYRQSLGQGLEFLIYFQGNSAPDKSGLPSDRFSAERTGGSVSTLTIQRTQQEDSAVYLCASSLTGQKNQPQHFGDGTRLSIL.

The chain joins TRBV6-5 to TRBJ2-7, with 7 bases matching TRBD2. Germline-derived CDR1 and CDR2 are MNHEY and SVGAGI. The CDR3 runs to 14 residues. Losses at the gene ends were 5 bases for V and 7 bases for J; bases not matched to a gene: 11. CDR3 amino acids: CASSLRDYQMEQYF. The CDR3, as DNA: TGTGCCAGCAGTCTCCGGGACTATCAGATGGAGCAGTACTTC.

V and J are TRBV24-1 and TRBJ2-1; TRBD1 matches at 8 bases. The CDR3 is made up of 13 amino acids. From germline, CDR1 is KGHDR and CDR2 SFDVKD. J lost 12 bases, V lost 3 bases, and 6 bases had no gene match. The CDR3 DNA follows: TGTGCCACCAGTGATAGGACAGGGAGAAGGCAGTTCTTC. This encodes CATSDRTGRRQFF.

In its sample, this clone was seen once. J is TRBJ2-5 and V is TRBV19; possibly TRBD1 for D (7 bases). The CDR3 has 14 amino acids. The V gene's germline CDR1 is LNHDA and CDR2 SQIVND (reference sequence). Trimming shortened V by 8 bases and J by 5 bases, and 18 bases separated the two germline ends. The CDR3 sequence is CASAHARGEETQYF. DNA for the CDR3: TGTGCCAGTGCTCACGCCAGGGGGGAGGAGACCCAGTACTTC.

This clone was seen once. The V gene is TRBV7-3, the J gene TRBJ1-1; D gene unclear. CDR1 is SGHTA, CDR2 FQGTGA, per germline. The CDR3 is 12 residues long. Trimming stripped 5 bases from V and 8 bases from J, with 12 bases between. The CDR3 region has the DNA TGTGCCAGCAGCCCGCATCACAGAGAAGCTTTCTTT. Encoded protein: CASSPHHREAFF. Full variable domain (rest looked up from reference TRBV7-3 and TRBJ1-1): GAGVSQTPSNKVTEKGKYVELRCDPISGHTALYWYRQSLGQGPEFLIYFQGTGAADDSGLPNDRFFAVRPEGSVSTLKIQRTERGDSAVYLCASSPHHREAFFGQGTRLTVV.

The chain recombines TRBV4-1 with TRBJ2-1; 8 bases are shared with TRBD2. The germline CDR1 and CDR2 sequences are MGHRA and YSYEKL. The CDR3 is 15 amino acids. Unmatched junction bases numbered 5, after V lost 1 base and J lost 6 bases. CDR3 loop: CASSQAGGYGNEQFF. The CDR3 DNA is TGCGCCAGCAGCCAAGCGGGGGGGTACGGCAATGAGCAGTTCTTC.

The DNA for the CDR3 is TGTGCCAGCAGTTTTGGGCAGGTGAACACCGGGGAGCTGTTTTTT. This gives the protein CASSFGQVNTGELFF. The chain combines TRBV27 with TRBJ2-2; no definite D call. This CDR3 has 15 residues. The germline V and J ends were trimmed by 3 bases and 1 base, with 9 bases remaining between them. Looked up from germline, CDR1 is MNHEY and CDR2 is SMNVEV (reference sequence).

V usage is TRBV24-1 and J usage is TRBJ2-7, with 11 positions matching TRBD1. With 3 bases clipped from V and 4 bases from J, the junction kept 7 bases outside the gene matches. The germline V gene has CDR1 KGHDR and CDR2 SFDVKD. The CDR3 spans 16 residues. The DNA for the CDR3 is TGTGCCACCAGTGATCCTCGGACAGGGGGCGGATACGAGCAGTACTTC. Its protein is CATSDPRTGGGYEQYF.

This chain links TRBV9 with TRBJ1-6; D is ambiguous. The V gene lost 0 bases and the J gene lost 5 bases, with 6 bases spanning the gap. Germline V gene sequence: CDR1 SGDLS, CDR2 YYNGEE. This CDR3 region has 14 residues. CDR3 nucleotides: TGTGCCAGCAGCGTAGCTACAGATAATTCACCCCTCCACTTT. Protein sequence: CASSVATDNSPLHF. The whole variable domain, remainder taken from reference TRBV9 and TRBJ1-6, is DSGVTQTPKHLITATGQRVTLRCSPRSGDLSVYWYQQSLDQGLQFLIQYYNGEERAKGNILERFSAQQFPDLHSELNLSSLELGDSALYFCASSVATDNSPLHFGNGTRLTVT.

This chain connects TRBV5-6 to TRBJ1-4, with D uncertain. CDR3 length equals 15 residues. Germline loops: CDR1 SGHDT, CDR2 YYEEEE. The V gene lost 3 bases and the J gene lost 0 bases, with 9 bases spanning the gap. CDR3 sequence reads: CASSSRRTTNEKLFF. The CDR3 DNA follows: TGTGCCAGCAGCTCGAGGAGAACAACTAATGAAAAACTGTTTTTT.

The genes are TRBV19 and TRBJ1-2; 9 nucleotides match TRBD1. The CDR3 spans 13 residues. Per the germline V gene, CDR1 is LNHDA and CDR2 is SQIVND (reference sequence). The V and J ends lost 7 bases and 6 bases, in that order; junction bases with no gene match: 6. The CDR3 reads CASTIQGADGYTF. The CDR3 coding sequence is TGTGCCAGTACCATACAGGGGGCGGATGGCTACACCTTC.

CDR3 coding DNA: TGTGCCAGTAGTCGACAGGGGGCGCGGAATAACTATGGCTACACCTTC. Translating gives CASSRQGARNNYGYTF. This sequence joins TRBV19 and TRBJ1-2; TRBD1 matches 10 bases. V lost 5 bases to trimming and J lost 1 base; unmatched junction nucleotides: 7. Germline CDR1 reads LNHDA; CDR2 reads SQIVND (reference sequence). CDR3 length: 16 residues.

This clone appeared once. The chain is built from TRBV15 and TRBJ2-2; a possible D gene is TRBD1 (5 bases). The V gene's germline CDR1 is LNHNV and CDR2 YYDKDF (reference sequence). Trimming took off 0 bases at V and 4 bases at J, with 12 bases between the two ends. CDR3 length: 16 amino acids. The CDR3 here is CATSRDRVKVTGELFF. CDR3 DNA: TGTGCCACCAGCAGAGACAGGGTCAAAGTCACCGGGGAGCTGTTTTTT.

The chain employs TRBV11-2 and TRBJ1-3; a possible D gene is TRBD1 (6 bases). CDR3 size: 13 residues. Germline lookup yields CDR1 SGHAT and CDR2 FQNNGV. V gave up 3 bases and J gave up 8 bases, with 11 bases separating them. The CDR3 spells CASSLAPGDTIYF. The CDR3 DNA is TGTGCCAGCAGCTTGGCTCCAGGGGACACCATATATTTT. Full variable domain (rest looked up from reference TRBV11-2 and TRBJ1-3): EAGVAQSPRYKIIEKRQSVAFWCNPISGHATLYWYQQILGQGPKLLIQFQNNGVVDDSQLPKDRFSAERLKGVDSTLKIQPAKLEDSAVYLCASSLAPGDTIYFGEGSWLTVV.

This rearrangement joins TRBV27 to TRBJ1-2; 8 bases align to TRBD1. The CDR3 covers 17 residues. The germline CDR1 and CDR2 sequences are MNHEY and SMNVEV (reference sequence). Trimming at V came to 4 bases and at J to 0 bases, leaving 10 bases not matched to a gene. The CDR3 region has the DNA TGTGCCAGCAGTTCCGGCCAACTGACAGGGGCTAACTATGGCTACACCTTC. Amino acids: CASSSGQLTGANYGYTF.

On this clone: Within the sample, other DNA sequences also encode this same CDR3. The chain links TRBV2 to TRBJ2-2; 8 bases are shared with TRBD2. The CDR3 runs 15 residues. Germline values: CDR1 SNHLY, CDR2 FYNNEI. Unmatched junction bases numbered 3, after V lost 2 bases and J lost 4 bases. The chain's CDR3 is CASSENRGGTGELFF. As DNA, the CDR3 is TGTGCCAGCAGTGAAAATCGGGGGGGCACCGGGGAGCTGTTTTTT.

The CDR3 region is CASSPSLFLGSTEAFF. CDR3 DNA sequence: TGTGCCAGCAGCCCCTCACTTTTTCTGGGGAGCACTGAAGCTTTCTTT. This chain uses TRBV11-2 with TRBJ1-1; D remains unclear. Trimming removed 5 bases at V and 4 bases at J, with 20 bases between. CDR3 length: 16 amino acids. CDR1 SGHAT and CDR2 FQNNGV come from the germline V gene.

As for this clone: Germline and junction disagree at one end, which may indicate a read error. The chain has TRBV19 and TRBJ2-3; TRBD2 matches at 15 bases. The germline V gene has CDR1 LNHDA and CDR2 SQIVND (reference sequence). This CDR3 has 19 residues. This chain's CDR3 is CASSLGLAGGSFGTGTQYF. The CDR3 DNA reads as TGTGCCAGTAGTTTGGGACTAGCGGGGGGTTCCTTCGGGACAGGTACGCAGTATTTT.

The rearrangement uses TRBV5-1 and TRBJ2-2; 8 bases are a match to TRBD2. Losses at the gene ends were 1 base for V and 7 bases for J; bases not matched to a gene: 6. CDR1 is SGHRS and CDR2 is YFSETQ in the germline V gene. The CDR3 runs 15 residues. Here the CDR3 DNA reads TGCGCCAGCAGCTTGTCGGGGGGGCCGGACGGGGAGCTGTTTTTT. Protein: CASSLSGGPDGELFF.